This TCR beta chain was recorded in a study of CD8+ T cells in alopecia areata. Study conclusions and caveats: Among patients, TCR sharing was less clear than in mice, a difference possibly due in part to HLA diversity in the patient population. Under tofacitinib, numerous expanded lesional clonotypes remained detectable in scalp and blood. Scalp sample data also include resident alphabeta T cells from normal skin.

RNA extraction and reverse transcription yielded cDNA as sequencing template. TCRdb's table, derived via immunoSEQ multiplex PCR, lists solely in-frame clones and lacks some. The sample records approximately 200,000 clones, about three fifths being singletons. Specified treatment: oral pan-JAK inhibitor, 5-10 mg twice daily. The CDR3 contains 16 residues. Germline values: CDR1 LNHDA, CDR2 SQIVND (reference sequence). With V trimmed by 4 bases and J by 3 bases, 6 bases remained unmatched. A word on this clone: The antigen remains undetermined.

This TCR came from a human donor with alopecia areata. J is TRBJ2-3 and V is TRBV19; 11 bases align to TRBD2. The sequencing here drew on CD4+ T cells sorted from blood, taken at week 4, from a patient treated with tofacitinib. The CDR3 reads CASSKIAGGPTDTQYF. CDR3 nucleotide sequence: TGTGCCAGTAGTAAAATAGCGGGAGGGCCGACAGATACGCAGTATTTT.